These 29 T cell receptor beta chains came from one sample sequenced in a study of identical twins. TCRdb reanalysed the 5' RACE reads using MiXCR and keeps one entry per CDR3 protein. The sample lists 700,000 or so distinct CDR3 sequences, around 20% occurring once. These records were also assigned to another study, of T cells expressing NK-cell markers.

The sample taken for sequencing was PBMCs. These TCRs come from a woman aged 18-29 years in good health.

V and J are TRBV9 and TRBJ2-2; 9 nucleotides agree with TRBD1. Trimming removed 5 bases from V and 1 base from J; junction bases left unmatched: 6. The germline V gene has CDR1 SGDLS and CDR2 YYNGEE. The CDR3 is 16 residues long. The CDR3 nucleotides are TGTGCCAGCAGTCCGACAGGGGGTCGGAACACCGGGGAGCTGTTTTTT. As protein: CASSPTGGRNTGELFF.

The V call is TRBV10-3, the J call TRBJ2-6, with 12 bases matching TRBD2. V lost 10 bases, J lost 0 bases, and 4 bases stayed unmatched. CDR3 length equals 16 residues. Germline CDR1 ENHRY, CDR2 SYGVKD. CDR3 coding DNA: TGTGCCACCGGACTAGCGGGAAGCTCTGGGGCCAACGTCCTGACTTTC. Translating it yields CATGLAGSSGANVLTF.

The J gene is TRBJ2-2, the V gene TRBV20-1; perhaps TRBD2 as D (5 bases). There are 15 residues in the CDR3. Trimming took off 6 bases at V and 1 base at J, with 15 bases between the two ends. Germline values: CDR1 DFQATT, CDR2 SNEGSKA (reference sequence). Written as DNA, the CDR3 is TGCAGTGCCGCGGGTCTAGCTGGGAACACCGGGGAGCTGTTTTTT. Its translation is CSAAGLAGNTGELFF.

The sample holds many counts of this clonotype. CDR3 sequence: CATRGRSTDTQYF. As DNA, the CDR3 is TGTGCCACGAGGGGGCGTAGCACAGATACGCAGTATTTT. V is TRBV6-6 and J is TRBJ2-3, with 7 bases fitting TRBD1. Germline trimming cut 10 bases from V and 0 bases from J; bases unmatched to any gene: 4. The CDR3 runs 13 residues. Germline V gene data show CDR1 as MNHNY and CDR2 as SVGAGI (reference sequence).

This clonotype was observed a handful of times. The rearrangement joins TRBV5-6 to TRBJ2-1; the D gene is possibly TRBD2 (6 bases). This CDR3 contains 12 residues. Germline V gene lookup returns CDR1 SGHDT and CDR2 YYEEEE. Trimming removed 2 bases from V and 9 bases from J, with 9 bases in between. DNA of the CDR3: TGTGCCAGCAGCTTTATGGGGGGTGAGCAGTTCTTC. Its protein is CASSFMGGEQFF.

This rearrangement joins TRBV12-3 or TRBV12-4 to TRBJ2-1; D might be TRBD1 (6 bases). This CDR3 is built from 10 residues. V gave up 10 bases and J gave up 10 bases, with 11 bases separating them. The CDR3 loop is CATYQGEQFF. The CDR3 bases are TGTGCCACTTATCAGGGGGAGCAGTTCTTC.

J is TRBJ2-7 and V is TRBV12-3 or TRBV12-4; D is unclear. The CDR3 has 12 amino acids. Trimming took 4 bases from V and 3 from J, leaving 7 bases between them. This chain's CDR3 is CASSYYLYEQYF. CDR3 coding DNA: TGTGCCAGCAGTTATTATCTCTACGAGCAGTACTTC.

This clonotype was counted ten times or more. The J gene is TRBJ2-1, the V gene TRBV5-6; D is uncertain. Between the trimmed V and J ends, which lost 4 bases and 4 bases, there was a span of 18 bases. This CDR3 comprises 16 residues. CDR1 and CDR2 from the germline V gene are SGHDT and YYEEEE. The CDR3 nucleotides read TGTGCCAGCAGCCAAGTTCTGGCAGGAGATTACAATGAGCAGTTCTTC. It is translated as CASSQVLAGDYNEQFF.

This clonotype was seen a few times. The chain employs TRBV7-2 and TRBJ1-1; D not certain. The CDR3 consists of 15 residues. V gave up 0 bases and J gave up 2 bases, with 10 bases separating them. Looked up from germline, CDR1 is SGHTA and CDR2 is FQGNSA. The CDR3 coding sequence is TGTGCCAGCAGCTTAGCGCGGGTTACTAACACTGAAGCTTTCTTT. Translation gives CASSLARVTNTEAFF.

The chain joins TRBV20-1 to TRBJ2-7, with 8 positions matching TRBD1. J gave up 4 bases and V 5 bases, and 7 bases lay outside the gene matches. The CDR3 has 13 amino acids. Germline-derived CDR1 and CDR2 are DFQATT and SNEGSKA (reference sequence). The CDR3 reads CSARDRGPYEQYF. CDR3 nucleotides: TGCAGTGCTCGTGACAGGGGTCCTTACGAGCAGTACTTC.

This clonotype was counted only a few times. The V and J genes are TRBV9 and TRBJ1-1, with unresolved D. Between the trimmed V and J ends, which lost 0 bases and 4 bases, there was a span of 10 bases. Germline V lookup: CDR1 SGDLS, CDR2 YYNGEE. The CDR3 spans 14 residues. The DNA for the CDR3 is TGTGCCAGCAGCGTAGACGGCGAGGGCACTGAAGCTTTCTTT. Translated: CASSVDGEGTEAFF.

V gene TRBV29-1 combines with J gene TRBJ2-3; D unclear. CDR3 length: 13 residues. Germline loops: CDR1 SQVTM, CDR2 ANQGSEA. Trimming cost V 4 bases and J 2 bases, with 10 bases left between them. CDR3 region: CSVASQITDTQYF. DNA for the CDR3: TGCAGCGTTGCAAGTCAGATCACAGATACGCAGTATTTT.

This clonotype has a handful of counts. The genes are TRBV20-1 and TRBJ2-3, with TRBD2 identical over 11 bases. Germline values: CDR1 DFQATT, CDR2 SNEGSKA (reference sequence). CDR3 length: 15 residues. The V segment lost 6 bases and the J segment 5 bases; nucleotides outside the gene matches: 10. The CDR3 spells CSAVGTSGVRDTQYF. CDR3 nucleotide sequence: TGCAGTGCCGTAGGGACTAGCGGAGTGAGAGATACGCAGTATTTT.

This clonotype was seen more than once but under ten times. The rearrangement uses TRBV5-1 and TRBJ2-7, with D tentatively TRBD2 (5 bases). CDR3 length: 15 amino acids. CDR1 is SGHRS, CDR2 YFSETQ, per germline. V lost 0 bases and J 9 bases, leaving 19 bases between the germline ends. The CDR3 sequence is CASSLDRMGYAGQYF. CDR3 coding DNA: TGCGCCAGCAGCTTGGATCGCATGGGCTACGCGGGGCAGTACTTC.

The rearrangement uses TRBV20-1 and TRBJ1-1; D call uncertain. CDR1 DFQATT and CDR2 SNEGSKA come from the germline V gene (reference sequence). Between the trimmed V and J ends, which lost 3 bases and 0 bases, there was a span of 8 bases. This CDR3 contains 13 residues. CDR3 in DNA: TGCAGTGCTAGCGCAGGCGTGAACACTGAAGCTTTCTTT. This encodes CSASAGVNTEAFF.

The rearrangement links TRBV9 to TRBJ2-3, with TRBD2 matching over 12 bases. CDR1 is SGDLS, CDR2 YYNGEE, per germline. The CDR3 length is 16 residues. Germline trimming cut 5 bases from V and 1 base from J; bases unmatched to any gene: 5. The chain's CDR3 is CASSGLAGQRTDTQYF. The CDR3 nucleotides are TGTGCCAGCAGTGGACTAGCGGGGCAACGCACAGATACGCAGTATTTT.

This clonotype was seen at least ten times. The V call is TRBV29-1, the J call TRBJ1-2, with TRBD1 matching 9 bases. CDR3 length equals 13 residues. CDR1 is SQVTM and CDR2 is ANQGSEA in the germline V gene. In DNA, the CDR3 is TGCAGTCTTCCCTCCGCGGACAGGGGTGGCTACACCTTC. It encodes CSLPSADRGGYTF.

Of note for this clonotype: This may be a read error, as it is one base from a much larger clone. This chain connects TRBV6-1 to TRBJ2-5; no clear D gene. The CDR3 has 14 residues. Trimming cost V 7 bases and J 4 bases, with 16 bases left between them. CDR1 is MNHNS and CDR2 is SASEGT in the germline V gene. The CDR3 nucleotides are TGTGCCAGCAACCCCCCACATGGTAGAGAGACCCAGTACTTC. Amino acids: CASNPPHGRETQYF.

This clonotype turned up a few times. This rearrangement joins TRBV25-1 to TRBJ2-1; a possible D gene is TRBD2 (6 bases). Trimming left V 1 base short and J 2 bases short, with 9 bases between. CDR1 MGHDK and CDR2 SYGVNS come from the germline V gene. The CDR3 runs to 15 residues. In DNA, the CDR3 is TGTGCCAGCAGTGAATCCGGGGGACCCTACAATGAGCAGTTCTTC. This encodes CASSESGGPYNEQFF.

The chain employs TRBV20-1 and TRBJ1-1; D might be TRBD1 (6 bases). The germline V gene encodes CDR1 DFQATT and CDR2 SNEGSKA (reference sequence). The CDR3 is made up of 15 amino acids. Trimming removed 6 bases at V and 0 bases at J, with 17 bases between. Here the CDR3 DNA reads TGCAGTGCCCCCCCTGGCACAGGGTTGAACACTGAAGCTTTCTTT. It encodes CSAPPGTGLNTEAFF.

This chain joins TRBV19 and TRBJ2-1; the match to TRBD2 covers 7 bases. This CDR3 region has 18 residues. The V gene end was trimmed by 3 bases and the J gene end by 5 bases; junction bases not matched to a gene: 16. CDR1 LNHDA and CDR2 SQIVND come from the germline V gene (reference sequence). Here the CDR3 DNA reads TGTGCCAGTAGTATGAGGGCGCATGAGCGGGACCTTAACAATGAGCAGTTCTTC. It specifies CASSMRAHERDLNNEQFF. Looking up the rest from reference TRBV19 and TRBJ2-1 gives the full variable domain: DGGITQSPKYLFRKEGQNVTLSCEQNLNHDAMYWYRQDPGQGLRLIYYSQIVNDFQKGDIAEGYSVSREKKESFPLTVTSAQKNPTAFYLCASSMRAHERDLNNEQFFGPGTRLTVL.

The rearrangement joins TRBV5-1 to TRBJ2-5; D not certain. The CDR3 has 14 residues. Looked up from germline, CDR1 is SGHRS and CDR2 is YFSETQ. V gave up 2 bases and J gave up 5 bases, with 13 bases separating them. CDR3 region: CASSLNYEVETQYF. The CDR3 DNA follows: TGCGCCAGCAGCTTAAATTATGAAGTGGAGACCCAGTACTTC.

Many counts were recorded for this clonotype. This sequence joins TRBV7-9 and TRBJ2-7, with D possibly being TRBD1 (5 bases). Germline V gene sequence: CDR1 SEHNR, CDR2 FQNEAQ (reference sequence). V dropped 1 base and J dropped 0 bases, with 16 bases sitting between them. The CDR3 length is 17 residues. The CDR3 is CASSLVLDGRASYEQYF. The CDR3 nucleotides are TGTGCCAGCAGCTTAGTTCTTGACGGCAGGGCCTCCTACGAGCAGTACTTC.

Many counts were recorded for this clonotype. The chain links TRBV10-2 to TRBJ2-2; TRBD2 matches 11 bases. Germline V lookup: CDR1 WSHSY, CDR2 SAAADI. The V segment lost 6 bases and the J segment 8 bases; nucleotides outside the gene matches: 5. This CDR3 contains 14 residues. The CDR3 here is CASRLAGVVGELFF. As DNA, the CDR3 is TGCGCCAGCAGACTAGCGGGAGTTGTGGGGGAGCTGTTTTTT.

This clonotype was picked up a small number of times. The chain combines TRBV2 with TRBJ2-7; 9 nucleotides match TRBD2. The CDR3 extends over 15 amino acids. CDR1 SNHLY and CDR2 FYNNEI come from the germline V gene. The junction had 8 bases not matched to a gene; V was cut back by 3 bases and J by 5 bases. The CDR3 sequence: CASSDVSGRANEQYF. The CDR3 DNA sequence: TGTGCCAGCAGTGATGTTAGCGGGAGAGCTAACGAGCAGTACTTC.

J is TRBJ2-1 and V is TRBV19, with 8 nucleotides matching TRBD2. Germline V gene data show CDR1 as LNHDA and CDR2 as SQIVND (reference sequence). With 6 bases clipped from V and 1 base from J, the junction kept 17 bases outside the gene matches. The CDR3 is made up of 19 amino acids. The CDR3 region has the DNA TGTGCCAGTAGAGGTCGGGGGGGGAAAGATTCTCGGTCCTACAATGAGCAGTTCTTC. Translated: CASRGRGGKDSRSYNEQFF.

This clonotype was counted a few times. The rearrangement uses TRBV20-1 and TRBJ2-2, with TRBD2 matching 8 bases. This CDR3 is 14 amino acids long. The V and J ends lost 3 bases and 5 bases, in that order; junction bases with no gene match: 5. Germline V CDR1 and CDR2: DFQATT, SNEGSKA (reference sequence). In DNA form, the CDR3 reads TGCAGTGCTAGTCCCAGCGGGAGTACCGGGGAGCTGTTTTTT. Translated: CSASPSGSTGELFF.

The chain has TRBV25-1 and TRBJ2-1, with TRBD1 matching over 7 bases. The germline V gene has CDR1 MGHDK and CDR2 SYGVNS. The V gene end was trimmed by 7 bases and the J gene end by 5 bases; junction bases not matched to a gene: 8. The CDR3 covers 14 residues. This CDR3 reads CASIGGLTNNEQFF. The CDR3 DNA is TGTGCCAGCATAGGGGGCCTGACTAACAATGAGCAGTTCTTC.

This clonotype was picked up many times. The chain couples TRBV12-3 or TRBV12-4 to TRBJ2-7, with 8 bases lining up with TRBD2. The CDR3 loop spans 14 amino acids. The junction had 3 bases not matched to a gene; V was cut back by 1 base and J by 4 bases. In DNA form, the CDR3 reads TGTGCCAGCAGTTTAGGCGGGAGGTCGTACGAGCAGTACTTC. Translated, it gives CASSLGGRSYEQYF.